This TCR beta chain emerged from a study of human T cells and chemical hapten exposure. Background on the study: The use of 2% DPC on roughly 2 cm by roughly 2 cm of upper inner arm skin constituted sensitization. Upper back patch tests used 0.01% DPC, scored after 6 days.

The CDR3 contains 13 residues. The germline CDR1 and CDR2 sequences are ENHRY and SYGVKD. Trimming shortened V by 3 bases and J by 7 bases, and 10 bases separated the two germline ends. In this sample, this clonotype turned up many times. Its antigen is currently unknown. The time point here: pre-sensitization, week 0. Treatment here: therapeutic diphenylcyclopropenone sensitization with weekly scalp DPC. Study-level findings and limits: TCRs exceeding a frequency of 1 in 1000 stayed unchanged under DPC sensitization.

TCRdb passed the RACE reads through MiXCR, listing each CDR3 protein once. Of roughly 100,000 distinct CDR3 sequences in the sample, approximately 9.9% were seen once. Here the sequenced sample was whole blood, taken in connection with sensitization to the hapten diphenylcyclopropenone (DPC). The rearrangement joins TRBV10-3 to TRBJ1-5, with D tentatively TRBD1 (5 bases). The receptor was derived from a woman in her thirties or forties with alopecia areata. Some clones in this sample may be carry-over from other donors' samples. DNA for the CDR3: TGTGCCATCAGTGACCTCCAGGGACAGCCCCAGCATTTT. Its protein is CAISDLQGQPQHF.